The 17 T cell receptor beta chains reported below all come from one sample, sequenced in a study of T cells in Graves' hyperthyroidism and ophthalmopathy. Amplified regions were TCR beta CDR3 sequences from RNA transcripts. The TCR CDR3 first-round RT-PCR relied on the HTBI primer set. TCRdb redid the calling of the multiplex PCR reads with MiXCR, one entry per CDR3 protein. The sample has about 540,000 distinct CDR3 sequences; around 46% are singletons. Sequencing was done on a sample of peripheral blood or thyroid tissue (not recorded which). The receptors were gathered from a woman younger than 30 with Graves' hyperthyroidism.

In this sample, this clonotype turned up a few times. V gene TRBV15 combines with J gene TRBJ2-7; 9 bases are a match to TRBD2. The CDR3 is 17 amino acids. With 5 bases clipped from V and 2 bases from J, the junction kept 13 bases outside the gene matches. Germline lookup yields CDR1 LNHNV and CDR2 YYDKDF (reference sequence). CDR3 loop: CATSRELSGRFTYEQYF. The DNA for the CDR3 is TGTGCCACCAGCCGGGAGTTGAGCGGGAGGTTCACCTACGAGCAGTACTTC.

The V gene is TRBV11-1, the J gene TRBJ1-4, with 11 bases identical to TRBD1. Germline loops: CDR1 SGHAT, CDR2 FQDESV (reference sequence). V lost 5 bases to trimming and J lost 7 bases; unmatched junction nucleotides: 9. This CDR3 contains 16 residues. The DNA for the CDR3 is TGTGCCAGCAGCACCTGGGACAGGGGGAGTGGTGAAAAACTGTTTTTT. Translated, it gives CASSTWDRGSGEKLFF.

This clonotype was counted ten times or more. The rearrangement links TRBV9 to TRBJ1-3; no clear D gene. Germline assignment: CDR1 SGDLS and CDR2 YYNGEE. This CDR3 has 12 residues. Trimming removed 0 bases from V and 6 bases from J, with 4 bases in between. The CDR3 sequence: CASSVVENTIYF. CDR3 bases: TGTGCCAGCAGCGTAGTCGAAAACACCATATATTTT.

This clonotype was counted many times. The junction shows a germline mismatch at one end, possibly a read error. The V gene is TRBV7-7, the J gene TRBJ2-7; D tentatively fits TRBD1 or TRBD2 (5 bases each). Per the germline V gene, CDR1 is SSHAT and CDR2 is FNYEAQ (reference sequence). The length of the CDR3 is 13 residues. DNA for the CDR3: TGTGCTAGCAGCTTAGGTGGGACCATGGAGCAGTACTTC. Protein: CASSLGGTMEQYF.

On this clonotype itself: In this CDR3 the conserved last residue, phenylalanine or tryptophan, is missing, so a read error is likely. V and J are TRBV10-3 and TRBJ1-1; D perhaps matches TRBD1 (6 bases). The CDR3 sequence is 13 residues long. Germline CDR1 reads ENHRY; CDR2 reads SYGVKD. V shed 3 bases and J shed 4 bases, with 9 bases lying between them. DNA of the CDR3: TGTGCCATCAGTGAATTAGGGGGCACTGAAGCTTTCTCT. Translated: CAISELGGTEAFS.

The chain carries TRBV9 and TRBJ2-6, with D possibly TRBD2 on 6 matching bases. The germline V gene has CDR1 SGDLS and CDR2 YYNGEE. V gave up 7 bases and J gave up 0 bases, with 14 bases separating them. This CDR3 is 16 amino acids long. CDR3 bases: TGTGCCAGCCGGGGGACGCCAAGCTCTGGGGCCAACGTCCTGACTTTC. Translating gives CASRGTPSSGANVLTF.

This clonotype appeared many times. The chain has TRBV7-6 and TRBJ2-5; D ambiguous. The CDR3 totals 14 residues. V dropped 6 bases and J dropped 5 bases, with 16 bases sitting between them. CDR1 is SGHVS, CDR2 FNYEAQ, per germline. In DNA, the CDR3 is TGTGCCAGCAGATCCCCGACCTTGGCTGAGACCCAGTACTTC. As protein: CASRSPTLAETQYF.

Comment on this clonotype: This may be a read error: a much more frequent sequence differs by one nucleotide. The chain uses TRBV7-9 and TRBJ2-7; D is ambiguous. The CDR3 is made up of 13 amino acids. CDR1 and CDR2 (germline): SEHNR, FQNEAQ (reference sequence). Here the CDR3 reads CASSPGEGYGQYF. The CDR3 nucleotides read TGTGCCAGCAGCCCGGGCGAAGGGTACGGGCAGTACTTC.

This chain joins TRBV10-3 and TRBJ1-5, with 8 bases matching TRBD1. The CDR3 totals 11 residues. CDR1 and CDR2 from the germline V gene are ENHRY and SYGVKD. With 9 bases clipped from V and 7 bases from J, the junction kept 2 bases outside the gene matches. CDR3 residues: CAIQGGQPQHF. CDR3 nucleotide sequence: TGTGCCATACAGGGGGGGCAGCCCCAGCATTTT.

With respect to this clonotype: At one end the junction does not follow the germline gene, possibly because of a read error. The chain links TRBV7-7 to TRBJ2-1; 11 nucleotides align to TRBD1. The CDR3 is made up of 16 amino acids. Germline V lookup: CDR1 SSHAT, CDR2 FNYEAQ (reference sequence). This CDR3 is CASSLGDRGSYNEQFF. CDR3 DNA: TGTGCTAGCAGCCTAGGGGACAGGGGGAGCTACAATGAGCAGTTCTTC. Full variable domain (rest looked up from reference TRBV7-7 and TRBJ2-1): GAGVSQSPRYKVTKRGQDVTLRCDPISSHATLYWYQQALGQGPEFLTYFNYEAQPDKSGLPSDRFSAERPEGSISTLTIQRTEQRDSAMYRCASSLGDRGSYNEQFFGPGTRLTVL.

This clonotype is a singleton in its sample. The chain couples TRBV10-1 to TRBJ1-2; 8 nucleotides match TRBD1. The germline V gene has CDR1 WNHNN and CDR2 SYGVQD (reference sequence). The CDR3 spans 13 residues. The junction had 7 bases not matched to a gene; V was cut back by 7 bases and J by 6 bases. CDR3 residues: CASNDGQGHGYTF. The CDR3 DNA reads TGCGCCAGCAACGACGGACAGGGCCATGGCTACACCTTC.

Points on this clonotype: A read error may produce the germline difference seen at one junction end. The gene calls are TRBV2 and TRBJ1-3; D remains unclear. CDR3 length: 12 residues. Germline V gene sequence: CDR1 SNHLY, CDR2 FYNNEI. The CDR3 is CASFSAGNTKYF. The CDR3 DNA reads as TGTGCCAGCTTCTCAGCTGGAAACACCAAATATTTT.

This clonotype has only a few counts. The V gene is TRBV11-1, the J gene TRBJ1-4; unclear D gene. This CDR3 has 14 residues. The V and J ends lost 8 bases and 8 bases respectively, with 18 bases between them. Germline V gene data show CDR1 as SGHAT and CDR2 as FQDESV (reference sequence). The CDR3 DNA follows: TGTGCCAGCTCACCCGGAGGGATTAGGGAAAAACTGTTTTTT. Translating gives CASSPGGIREKLFF.

This clonotype has more than one count but fewer than ten. The chain has TRBV6-6 and TRBJ1-6, with 9 bases lining up with TRBD1. The CDR3 covers 14 residues. V was pared by 8 bases and J by 7 bases, with 6 bases of the junction left unmatched. CDR1 is MNHNY, CDR2 SVGAGI, per germline (reference sequence). CDR3 in amino acids: CASGRTGANSPLHF. The CDR3 region has the DNA TGTGCCAGCGGGAGGACAGGGGCCAATTCACCCCTCCACTTT.

V usage is TRBV20-1 and J usage is TRBJ2-5; a possible D gene is TRBD1 (5 bases). This CDR3 has 11 amino acids. Germline V gene data show CDR1 as DFQATT and CDR2 as SNEGSKA (reference sequence). The V end lost 7 bases, the J end lost 2 bases, and 8 bases lay between the germline ends. The CDR3 loop reads CSDQGQETQYF. In nucleotides, the CDR3 is TGCAGTGACCAGGGTCAAGAGACCCAGTACTTC.

This clonotype was seen many times. V is TRBV7-9 and J is TRBJ1-2, with 8 positions matching TRBD1. Germline CDR1 is SEHNR and CDR2 is FQNEAQ (reference sequence). V lost 1 base, J lost 3 bases, and 10 bases stayed unmatched. CDR3 length: 17 residues. The CDR3 DNA sequence: TGTGCCAGCAGCTTAGGCCTCACAGGGGGTTTTGACTATGGCTACACCTTC. Translated: CASSLGLTGGFDYGYTF.

The chain is built from TRBV24-1 and TRBJ1-2, with TRBD1 as a possible D gene (6 bases). The CDR3 extends over 15 amino acids. Germline V lookup: CDR1 KGHDR, CDR2 SFDVKD. Trimming shortened V by 6 bases and J by 5 bases, and 18 bases separated the two germline ends. The CDR3 sequence: CATSTSGVFGYGYTF. In nucleotides, the CDR3 is TGTGCCACCAGTACGTCAGGGGTCTTCGGTTATGGCTACACCTTC.